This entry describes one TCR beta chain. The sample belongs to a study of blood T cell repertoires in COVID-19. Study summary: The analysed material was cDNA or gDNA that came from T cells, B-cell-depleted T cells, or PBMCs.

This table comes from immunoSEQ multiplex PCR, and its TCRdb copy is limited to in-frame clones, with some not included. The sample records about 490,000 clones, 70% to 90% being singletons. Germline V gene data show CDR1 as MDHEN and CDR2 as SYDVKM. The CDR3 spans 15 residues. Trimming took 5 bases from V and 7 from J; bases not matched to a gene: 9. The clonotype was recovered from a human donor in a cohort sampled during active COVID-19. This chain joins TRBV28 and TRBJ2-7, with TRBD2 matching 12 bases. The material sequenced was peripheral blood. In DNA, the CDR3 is TGTGCCAGCAGTATCGCACTAGCGGGAGGTAAGGAGCAGTACTTC. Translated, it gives CASSIALAGGKEQYF.